Ten or more counts support the clone carrying this TCR beta chain. What it binds is not known. Moderate-to-severe activity, CAS ≥3, NOSPECS ≥4 and duration under 3 months were recorded for donors with ophthalmopathy. PBMCs stemmed from around 10 ml of fresh peripheral blood. For repertoire sequencing, the TCR beta CDR3 regions were amplified from RNA transcripts. HTBI-primed first-round RT-PCR preceded second-round multiplex PCR. Using its own MiXCR run on the multiplex PCR reads, TCRdb lists one record per CDR3 protein. The top ten hold about 9.3% of the sample, which has under 250,000 distinct CDR3 sequences, around 28% seen once. V was shortened by 4 bases and J by 0 bases, with 10 bases between the two germline ends. Looked up from germline, CDR1 is MNHNS and CDR2 is SASEGT. The CDR3 has 15 amino acids. The data stem from a study of Graves' ophthalmopathy and Graves' hyperthyroidism. Looking at the study overall: Before any treatment was given, at initial diagnosis, peripheral blood was collected.

Study outcomes and limitations: Blood repertoires reportedly contained most expanded thyroid clonotypes above 0.001 frequency.

The J gene is TRBJ1-3, the V gene TRBV6-1; perhaps TRBD1 as D (5 bases). This sequence was found in a man aged 45 to 65 with Graves' ophthalmopathy. Input material: peripheral blood. CDR3 in DNA: TGTGCCAGCAGTGTTGACAGAGCCTCTGGAAACACCATATATTTT. This translates into CASSVDRASGNTIYF.